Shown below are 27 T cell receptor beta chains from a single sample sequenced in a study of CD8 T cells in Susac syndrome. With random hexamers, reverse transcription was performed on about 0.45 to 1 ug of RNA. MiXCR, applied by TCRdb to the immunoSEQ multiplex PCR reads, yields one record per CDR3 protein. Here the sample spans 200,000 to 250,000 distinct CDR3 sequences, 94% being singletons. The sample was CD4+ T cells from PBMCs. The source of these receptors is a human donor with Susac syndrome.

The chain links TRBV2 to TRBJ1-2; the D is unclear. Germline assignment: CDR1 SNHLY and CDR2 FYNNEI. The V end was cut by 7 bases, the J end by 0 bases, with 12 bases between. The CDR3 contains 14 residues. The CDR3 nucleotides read TGTGCCAGCACTATGAGGACGGCTAACTATGGCTACACCTTC. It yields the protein CASTMRTANYGYTF.

The CDR3 DNA is TGCAGTGCTAGAGTTGAGGGGTACTACAACGAGCAGTACTTC. This encodes CSARVEGYYNEQYF. The genes are TRBV20-1 and TRBJ2-7; D possibly uses TRBD1 or TRBD2 (5 bases each). The CDR3 length is 14 residues. Trimming left V 1 base short and J 5 bases short, with 15 bases between. The germline V gene encodes CDR1 DFQATT and CDR2 SNEGSKA (reference sequence).

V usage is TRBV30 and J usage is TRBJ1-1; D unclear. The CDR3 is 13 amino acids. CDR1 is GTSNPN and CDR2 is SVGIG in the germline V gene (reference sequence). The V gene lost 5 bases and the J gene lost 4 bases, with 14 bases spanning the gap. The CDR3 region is CAWGAGRITEAFF. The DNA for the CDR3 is TGTGCCTGGGGCGCCGGGAGGATCACTGAAGCTTTCTTT. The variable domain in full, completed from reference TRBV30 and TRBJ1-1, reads SQTIHQWPATLVQPVGSPLSLECTVEGTSNPNLYWYRQAAGRGLQLLFYSVGIGQISSEVPQNLSASRPQDRQFILSSKKLLLSDSGFYLCAWGAGRITEAFFGQGTRLTVV.

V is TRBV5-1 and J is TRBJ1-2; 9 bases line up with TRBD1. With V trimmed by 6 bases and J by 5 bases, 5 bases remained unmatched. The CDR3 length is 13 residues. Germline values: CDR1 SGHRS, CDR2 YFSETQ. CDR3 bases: TGCGCCAGCACCCAAGGACAGGGGTATGGCTACACCTTC. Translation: CASTQGQGYGYTF.

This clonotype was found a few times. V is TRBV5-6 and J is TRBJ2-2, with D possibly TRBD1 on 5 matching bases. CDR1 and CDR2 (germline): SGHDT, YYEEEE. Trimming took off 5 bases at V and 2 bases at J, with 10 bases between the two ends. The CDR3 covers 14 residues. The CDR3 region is CASSPDTNTGELFF. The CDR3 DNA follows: TGTGCCAGCAGTCCGGACACAAACACCGGGGAGCTGTTTTTT.

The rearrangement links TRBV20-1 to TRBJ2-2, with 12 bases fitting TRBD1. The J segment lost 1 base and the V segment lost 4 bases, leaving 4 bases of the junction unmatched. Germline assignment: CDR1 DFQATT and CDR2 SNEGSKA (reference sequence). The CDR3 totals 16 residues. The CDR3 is CSATGQGAENTGELFF. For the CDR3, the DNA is TGCAGTGCTACGGGACAGGGGGCGGAGAACACCGGGGAGCTGTTTTTT.

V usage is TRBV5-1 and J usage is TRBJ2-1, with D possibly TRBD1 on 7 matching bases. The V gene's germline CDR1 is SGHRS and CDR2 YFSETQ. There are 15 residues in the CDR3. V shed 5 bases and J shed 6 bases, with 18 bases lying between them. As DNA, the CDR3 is TGCGCCAGCAGGGGGTTTGACAGGGACTTCAATGAGCAGTTCTTC. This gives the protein CASRGFDRDFNEQFF.

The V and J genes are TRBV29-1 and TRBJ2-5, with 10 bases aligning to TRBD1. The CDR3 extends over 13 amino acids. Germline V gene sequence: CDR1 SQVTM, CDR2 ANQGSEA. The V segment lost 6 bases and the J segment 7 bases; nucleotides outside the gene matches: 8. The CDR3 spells CSVGQGDYGTQYF. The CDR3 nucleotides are TGCAGCGTCGGACAGGGGGATTACGGGACCCAGTACTTC. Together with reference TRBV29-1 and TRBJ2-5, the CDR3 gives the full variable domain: SAVISQKPSRDICQRGTSLTIQCQVDSQVTMMFWYRQQPGQSLTLIATANQGSEATYESGFVIDKFPISRPNLTFSTLTVSNMSPEDSSIYLCSVGQGDYGTQYFGPGTRLLVL.

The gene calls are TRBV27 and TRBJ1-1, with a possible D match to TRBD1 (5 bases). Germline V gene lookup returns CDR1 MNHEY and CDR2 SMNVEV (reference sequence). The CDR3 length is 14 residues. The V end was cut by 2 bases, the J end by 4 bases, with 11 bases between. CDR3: CASSLGLGGTEAFF. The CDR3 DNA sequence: TGTGCCAGCAGTTTAGGCCTCGGGGGCACTGAAGCTTTCTTT.

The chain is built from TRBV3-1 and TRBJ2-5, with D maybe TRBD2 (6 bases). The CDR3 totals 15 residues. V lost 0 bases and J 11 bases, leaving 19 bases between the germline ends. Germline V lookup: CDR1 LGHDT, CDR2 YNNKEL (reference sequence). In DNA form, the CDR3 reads TGTGCCAGCAGCCAAGATGTAACTAGCCCTCAATCTCAGTACTTC. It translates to CASSQDVTSPQSQYF.

The CDR3 region is CSVAGTGDIYEQYF. The CDR3 DNA is TGCAGCGTTGCCGGGACAGGGGATATCTACGAGCAGTACTTC. The chain uses TRBV29-1 and TRBJ2-7; 10 bases fit TRBD1. From germline, CDR1 is SQVTM and CDR2 ANQGSEA. Trimming at V came to 4 bases and at J to 3 bases, leaving 6 bases not matched to a gene. The CDR3 is made up of 14 amino acids.

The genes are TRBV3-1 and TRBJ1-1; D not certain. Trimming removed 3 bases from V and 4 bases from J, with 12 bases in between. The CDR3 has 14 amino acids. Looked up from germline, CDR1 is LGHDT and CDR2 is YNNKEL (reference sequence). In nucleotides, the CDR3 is TGTGCCAGCAGCCAGGAGTACCCGGCCACTGAAGCTTTCTTT. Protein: CASSQEYPATEAFF.

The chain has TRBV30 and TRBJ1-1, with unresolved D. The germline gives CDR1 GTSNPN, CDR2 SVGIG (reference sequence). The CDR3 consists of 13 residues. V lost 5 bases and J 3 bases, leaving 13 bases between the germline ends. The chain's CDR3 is CAWGAQEDTEAFF. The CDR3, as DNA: TGTGCCTGGGGAGCTCAGGAGGACACTGAAGCTTTCTTT.

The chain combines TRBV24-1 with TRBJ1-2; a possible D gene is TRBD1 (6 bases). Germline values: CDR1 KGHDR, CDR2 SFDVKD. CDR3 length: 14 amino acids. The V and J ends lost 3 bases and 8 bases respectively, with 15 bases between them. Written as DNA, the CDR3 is TGTGCCACCAGTGATGGGCCAGGGGCTGACGGCTACACCTTC. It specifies CATSDGPGADGYTF.

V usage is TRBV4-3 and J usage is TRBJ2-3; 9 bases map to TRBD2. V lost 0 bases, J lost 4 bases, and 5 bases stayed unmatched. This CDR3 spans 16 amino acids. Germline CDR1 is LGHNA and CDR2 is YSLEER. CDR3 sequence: CASSQEQRGVPDTQYF. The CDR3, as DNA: TGCGCCAGCAGCCAAGAACAGCGGGGGGTCCCAGATACGCAGTATTTT.

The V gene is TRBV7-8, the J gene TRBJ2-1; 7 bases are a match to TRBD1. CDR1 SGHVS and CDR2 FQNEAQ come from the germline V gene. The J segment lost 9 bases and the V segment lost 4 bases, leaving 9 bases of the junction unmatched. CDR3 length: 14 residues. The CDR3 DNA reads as TGTGCCAGCAGCTCCGGGGACAGTTTATCTGAGCAGTTCTTC. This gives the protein CASSSGDSLSEQFF.

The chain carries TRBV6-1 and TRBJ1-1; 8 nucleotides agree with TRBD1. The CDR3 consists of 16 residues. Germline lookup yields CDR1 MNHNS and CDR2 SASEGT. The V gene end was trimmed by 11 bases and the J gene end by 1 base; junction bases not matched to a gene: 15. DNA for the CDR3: TGTGCCTCCCGAAAGGGAACCGGGACAGGGAACACTGAAGCTTTCTTT. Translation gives CASRKGTGTGNTEAFF.

CDR3 DNA: TGTGCCGGGGGACAGGGGCATTCACCCCTCCACTTT. Translation gives CAGGQGHSPLHF. V is TRBV30 and J is TRBJ1-6; TRBD1 matches at 10 bases. Unmatched junction bases numbered 3, after V lost 8 bases and J lost 8 bases. There are 12 residues in the CDR3. Germline V CDR1 and CDR2: GTSNPN, SVGIG (reference sequence).

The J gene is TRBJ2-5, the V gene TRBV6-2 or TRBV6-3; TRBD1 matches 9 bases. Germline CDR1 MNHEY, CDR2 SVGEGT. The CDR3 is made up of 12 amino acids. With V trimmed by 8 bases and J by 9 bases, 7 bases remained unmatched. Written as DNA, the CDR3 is TGTGCCAGCGCCTGGACAGGGGCGGCCCAGTACTTC. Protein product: CASAWTGAAQYF.

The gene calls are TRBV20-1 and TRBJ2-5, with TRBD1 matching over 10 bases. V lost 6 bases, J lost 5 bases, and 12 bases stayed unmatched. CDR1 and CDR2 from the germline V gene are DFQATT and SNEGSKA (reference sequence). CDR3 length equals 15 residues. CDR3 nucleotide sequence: TGCAGTGCGGATCGGACAGGGGGGGACTTGGAGACCCAGTACTTC. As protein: CSADRTGGDLETQYF.

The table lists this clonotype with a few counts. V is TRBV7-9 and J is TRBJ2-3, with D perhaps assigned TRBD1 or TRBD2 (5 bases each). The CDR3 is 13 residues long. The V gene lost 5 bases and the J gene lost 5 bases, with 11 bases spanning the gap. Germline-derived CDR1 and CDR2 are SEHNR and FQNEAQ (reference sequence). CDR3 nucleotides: TGTGCCAGCAGCCCCGGGGCGGGAGATACGCAGTATTTT. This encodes CASSPGAGDTQYF.

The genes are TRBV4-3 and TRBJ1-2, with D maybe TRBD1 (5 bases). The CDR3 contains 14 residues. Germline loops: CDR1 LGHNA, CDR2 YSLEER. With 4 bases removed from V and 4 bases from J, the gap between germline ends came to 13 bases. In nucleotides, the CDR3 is TGCGCCAGCAGCCTAACGGGGGGTGCCTATGGCTACACCTTC. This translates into CASSLTGGAYGYTF.

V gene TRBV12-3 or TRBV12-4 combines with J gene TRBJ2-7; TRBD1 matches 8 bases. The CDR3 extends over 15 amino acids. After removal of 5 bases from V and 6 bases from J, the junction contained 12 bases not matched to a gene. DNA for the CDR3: TGTGCCAGCAGTGGACAGGGAAATAGGGTTAGCGAGCAGTACTTC. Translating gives CASSGQGNRVSEQYF.

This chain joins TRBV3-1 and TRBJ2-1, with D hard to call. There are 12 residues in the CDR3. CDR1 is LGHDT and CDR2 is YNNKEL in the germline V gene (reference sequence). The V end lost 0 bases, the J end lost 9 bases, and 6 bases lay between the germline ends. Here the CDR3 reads CASSQEGTEQFF. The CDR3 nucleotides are TGTGCCAGCAGCCAAGAGGGCACTGAGCAGTTCTTC.

For the CDR3, the DNA is TGTGCTAGTGGTTCGAAAACCGGGGGCGTGAACACTGAAGCTTTCTTT. This translates into CASGSKTGGVNTEAFF. J is TRBJ1-1 and V is TRBV12-5, with D maybe TRBD1 (6 bases). The CDR3 spans 16 residues. V lost 4 bases and J lost 0, with 15 bases in between. The germline V gene has CDR1 LGHNT and CDR2 FRNRAP.

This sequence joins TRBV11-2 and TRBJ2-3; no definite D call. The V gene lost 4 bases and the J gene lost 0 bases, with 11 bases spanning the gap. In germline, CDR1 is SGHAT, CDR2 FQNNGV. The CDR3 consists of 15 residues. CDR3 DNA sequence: TGTGCCAGCAGCTCTTTGACACCTAGCACAGATACGCAGTATTTT. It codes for CASSSLTPSTDTQYF.

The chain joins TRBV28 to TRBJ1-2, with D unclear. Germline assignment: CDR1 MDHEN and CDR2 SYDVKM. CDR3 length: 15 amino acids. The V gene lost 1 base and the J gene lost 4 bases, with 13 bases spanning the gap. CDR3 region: CASSLYNPGRYGYTF. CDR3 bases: TGTGCCAGCAGTTTATACAACCCCGGGCGCTATGGCTACACCTTC.